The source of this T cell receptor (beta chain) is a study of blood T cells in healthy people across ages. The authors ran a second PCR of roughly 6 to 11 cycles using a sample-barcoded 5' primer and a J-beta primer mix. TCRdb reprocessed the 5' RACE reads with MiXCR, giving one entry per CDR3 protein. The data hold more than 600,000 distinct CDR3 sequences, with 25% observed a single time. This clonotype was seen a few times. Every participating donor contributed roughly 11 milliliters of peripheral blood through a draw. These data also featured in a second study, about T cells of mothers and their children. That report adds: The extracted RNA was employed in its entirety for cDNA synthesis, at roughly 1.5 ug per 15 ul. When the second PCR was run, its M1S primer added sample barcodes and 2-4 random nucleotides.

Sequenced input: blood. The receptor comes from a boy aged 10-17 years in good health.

DNA for the CDR3: TGCAGTGCTAGTGTCCTCGGGGAGACCCAGTACTTC. Its translation is CSASVLGETQYF. V usage is TRBV20-1 and J usage is TRBJ2-5; D gene uncertain. The germline V gene has CDR1 DFQATT and CDR2 SNEGSKA (reference sequence). The CDR3 is 12 residues long. V lost 3 bases, J lost 5 bases, and 10 bases lay in between.